Sequencing of this T cell receptor beta chain was carried out in a study of blood T cell repertoires in COVID-19. Study overall: The United States, Italy and Spain supplied acute and convalescent COVID-19 samples.

Profiling relied on immunoSEQ multiplex PCR, and the TCRdb table lists in-frame clones only, not all of them. The sample includes around 250,000 clones, nearly 90% of them seen just once. Germline V gene sequence: CDR1 SEHNR, CDR2 FQNEAQ (reference sequence). There are 15 residues in the CDR3. V lost 4 bases and J 6 bases, leaving 16 bases between the germline ends. Seattle cases were enrolled at active infection and followed longitudinally. The chain has TRBV7-9 and TRBJ2-1; D is uncertain. The sample comprised peripheral blood. The source is an older woman with COVID-19, enrolled during active disease. The CDR3 bases are TGTGCCAGCAGCTCGAAAAGAGGATTGGCCAATGAGCAGTTCTTC. The encoded protein is CASSSKRGLANEQFF.